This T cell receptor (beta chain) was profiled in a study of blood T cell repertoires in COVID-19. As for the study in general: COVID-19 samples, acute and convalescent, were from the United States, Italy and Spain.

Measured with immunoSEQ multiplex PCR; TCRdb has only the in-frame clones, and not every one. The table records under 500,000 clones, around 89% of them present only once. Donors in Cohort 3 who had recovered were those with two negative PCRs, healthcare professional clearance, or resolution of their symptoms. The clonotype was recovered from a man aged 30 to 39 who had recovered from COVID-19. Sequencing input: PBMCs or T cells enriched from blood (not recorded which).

CDR3 bases: TGTGCCAGCAGCCAAGGGACAGCTACCGTTGAAGCTTTCTTT. Amino acid sequence: CASSQGTATVEAFF. This chain joins TRBV3-1 (or the pseudogene TRBV3-2) and TRBJ1-1; possible D gene TRBD1, 6 bases. In germline, CDR1 is LGHDT, CDR2 YNNKEL (reference sequence). Trimming took 1 base from V and 7 from J, leaving 13 bases between them. The CDR3 runs to 14 residues.